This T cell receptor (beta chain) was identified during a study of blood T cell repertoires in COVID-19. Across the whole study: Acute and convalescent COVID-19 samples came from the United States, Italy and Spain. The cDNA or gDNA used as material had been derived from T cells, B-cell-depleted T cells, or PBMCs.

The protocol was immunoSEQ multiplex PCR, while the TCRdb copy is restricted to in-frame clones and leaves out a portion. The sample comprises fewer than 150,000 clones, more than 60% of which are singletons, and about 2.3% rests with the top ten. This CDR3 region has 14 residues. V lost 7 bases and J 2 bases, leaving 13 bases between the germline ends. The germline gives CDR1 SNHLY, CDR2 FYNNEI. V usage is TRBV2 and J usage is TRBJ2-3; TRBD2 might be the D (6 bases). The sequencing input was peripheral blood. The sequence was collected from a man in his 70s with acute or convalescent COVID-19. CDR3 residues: CASTQTRLTDTQYF. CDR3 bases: TGTGCCAGCACCCAGACTAGGCTCACAGATACGCAGTATTTT.